This TCR beta chain comes out of a study of cytomegalovirus exposure and HLA in healthy donors. Broader study findings: Prior analysis indicated that the majority of TCR beta V segments exhibited productivity approximately 87% or approximately 30% of the time. Sequencing likely produced, as an artifact, a cluster of highly shared sequence variants. Overall, under 200 TCR beta chains were annotated as cytomegalovirus-associated.

The primer mix had 60 Vbeta and 13 Jbeta primers. The repertoire was sequenced with immunoSEQ multiplex PCR; TCRdb's copy has only in-frame clones and lacks some. The listing records just over 150,000 clones. As regards this clone: Its antigen is as yet unknown.

This receptor was taken from a man under 40 in good health and CMV-seronegative. The sample consisted of PBMCs.

CDR3 region: CASSGGQLSSGANVLTF. The CDR3 coding sequence is TGCGCCAGCAGCGGGGGACAGCTTTCCTCTGGGGCCAACGTCCTGACTTTC. The chain combines TRBV5-1 with TRBJ2-6; the match to TRBD1 covers 7 bases. V gave up 4 bases and J gave up 0 bases; unmatched junction bases: 7. This CDR3 has 17 residues. Germline V CDR1 and CDR2: SGHRS, YFSETQ.